This TCR beta chain was sequenced during a study of T cells in Graves' hyperthyroidism and ophthalmopathy. Study overall: The authors collected peripheral blood at initial diagnosis, before any treatment. Study-wide results and limits: Researchers found most expanded thyroid clonotypes above 0.001 in blood as well. Progression to ophthalmopathy was predicted a median of 6.5 months early.

About this clonotype: The target antigen is unknown.

Germline V lookup: CDR1 LNHDA, CDR2 SQIVND (reference sequence). Trimming left V 5 bases short and J 8 bases short, with 16 bases between. CDR3 size: 15 residues. Amplification yielded TCR beta CDR3 regions, with RNA transcripts as the source. In the first-round RT-PCR of the TCR CDR3, the HTBI primer set was used. TCRdb ran MiXCR on the multiplex PCR reads and lists one entry per CDR3 protein. There are approximately 620,000 distinct CDR3 sequences in the sample; about a sixth occur only once, and under 3.5% lies in the top ten. Not enrolled were patients with uncontrolled infection, other autoimmune disease, pregnancy or lactation.

The chain joins TRBV19 to TRBJ1-6; TRBD1 is a possible D gene (6 bases). Sample: blood. This sequence originates from a woman in her 40s with Graves' ophthalmopathy. The CDR3 DNA sequence: TGTGCCAGTAGTCATCTCCGGGACAAAGATTCACCCCTCCACTTT. Translating it yields CASSHLRDKDSPLHF.